The TCR beta chain described here comes from a study of CXCR4 blockade with PD-1 therapy in pancreatic cancer (dated by TCRdb to about 2019). With regard to the full study: Multiplex immunohistochemistry and TCRbeta immunosequencing of resected pancreatic ductal adenocarcinoma were combined in the study with ex vivo slice culture in which PD-1 and CXCR4 blockade were tested. To assess intratumoral heterogeneity, two geographically distinct regions from each of over 5 tumors were TCR-sequenced. Paper-wide results and their limitations: Because only TCRbeta chains were sequenced, true antigen-specificity overlap among convergent dominant clones remained unconfirmed while awaiting paired alpha-beta single-cell sequencing. Clonal expansion was observed in tumors, with a mean productive clonality of approximately 0.15 compared with roughly 0.051 in healthy blood, but no correlation between clonality and survival was found. A strong correlation was found between the frequency of an amino acid clone and the number of distinct nucleotide rearrangements encoding that clone, which suggests convergent selection driven by common tumor antigens.

Extracted DNA was used for immunosequencing of TCRbeta CDR3 regions with the immunoSEQ Assay at Adaptive Biotechnologies. The published analysis was carried out like this. To measure the absolute abundance of each unique TCRbeta CDR3, the sequences were collapsed and filtered. Clonality was defined as 1 minus Pielou's evenness, computed on productive in-frame rearrangements only. For regional overlap, the top 100 nucleotide rearrangements were followed across paired samples, and the Morisita index was used to compare paired samples against unrelated samples. Convergence of nucleotide rearrangements onto identical amino acid sequences was assessed with the immunoSEQ Rearrangement Details tool. As stored in TCRdb, this immuneACCESS dataset retains in-frame rearrangements with V and J assigned. A fraction of the clones does not appear; measured against another copy, unresolved V genes explain less than half of the discrepancy, and the remainder lacks a known reason. V, J and clone size were drawn from that table, and D and trimming were deduced from the DNA. The sample table lists 5,200 or so clones, 55% of them with a count of one. The top ten clonotypes cover roughly 6.5% of the sample.

This clone occurred a few times. The target of this receptor is not known. No much larger clone is present one base from it, and per-base qualities are unavailable. The CDR3 holds 12 amino acids from the cysteine to the phenylalanine. The read is trimmed to its CDR3 DNA, 36 bases read in frame from base 1. V is clipped by 5 bases and J by 4 bases, and the sequence between their germline boundaries is 9 bases long. As encoded in the germline V gene, CDR1 is SQVTM while CDR2 is ANQGSEA. The archived tumor blocks were obtained from patients to whom no neoadjuvant therapy had been administered before resection. The preserved-tissue arm of the study used about 30 surgical resection samples from over 20 previously untreated pancreatic ductal adenocarcinoma patients. DNA for the resection arm was extracted from ten 5-micron curls of FFPE tumor lying next to the multiplex immunohistochemistry slide.

What was sequenced was tumor tissue. The chain employs TRBV29-1 and TRBJ2-1, with the D gene uncertain. The clonotype comes from a human donor with pancreatic ductal adenocarcinoma. The CDR3: CSVRGSYNEQFF. The sequenced DNA is TGCAGCGTTCGCGGATCATACAATGAGCAGTTCTTC.